Shown below are 13 T cell receptor beta chains from a single sample sequenced in a study of molecular identifiers for immune sequencing clone quantification. TCRdb reprocessed the PCR reads with MiXCR, giving one entry per CDR3 protein. The repertoire includes under 800,000 distinct CDR3 sequences, about 25% of them detected once, and 0.7% to 0.95% sits in the top ten. The specimen was naive CD8+ T cells from blood, with Jurkat cell RNA spiked in. Subset indicated: FACS-sorted CD8+CD4-CCR7+CD45RA+ naive T cells. The receptors stem from a human donor in good health. Some libraries in this study had Jurkat cell RNA spiked in.

V gene TRBV4-1 combines with J gene TRBJ2-3; possibly TRBD2 for D (5 bases). V lost 0 bases to trimming and J lost 0 bases, with 13 bases between them. CDR3 length: 17 residues. Germline-derived CDR1 and CDR2 are MGHRA and YSYEKL. Here the CDR3 DNA reads TGCGCCAGCAGCCAAGACGAGGGTCTTCTAAGCACAGATACGCAGTATTTT. Translated: CASSQDEGLLSTDTQYF.

This clonotype was found many times. The chain carries TRBV6-5 and TRBJ2-1, with a weak D call TRBD2 (6 bases). Germline V gene lookup returns CDR1 MNHEY and CDR2 SVGAGI. The length of the CDR3 is 17 residues. The V and J ends lost 0 bases and 0 bases respectively, with 12 bases between them. CDR3 bases: TGTGCCAGCAGTTACTCGAATTTCGGGAGCTCCTACAATGAGCAGTTCTTC. Encoded protein: CASSYSNFGSSYNEQFF.

J is TRBJ1-6 and V is TRBV11-2, with unresolved D. Germline V CDR1 and CDR2: SGHAT, FQNNGV. This CDR3 is built from 14 residues. The V and J ends lost 2 bases and 4 bases respectively, with 6 bases between them. The CDR3 loop is CASSLKAYNSPLHF. The CDR3 DNA is TGTGCCAGCAGCTTAAAGGCATATAATTCACCCCTCCACTTT.

This clonotype was recorded many times. The CDR3 region is CSVEDARVSEQYF. The CDR3 nucleotides read TGCAGCGTTGAAGACGCCAGGGTGAGTGAGCAGTACTTC. The rearrangement joins TRBV29-1 to TRBJ2-7, with a weak D call TRBD1 (5 bases). Deletions cut 0 bases from V and 7 bases from J, with 13 bases between. The CDR3 is 13 residues long. Germline values: CDR1 SQVTM, CDR2 ANQGSEA.

This clonotype has at least ten counts. The gene calls are TRBV30 and TRBJ2-3; D is perhaps TRBD1 (5 bases). The CDR3 spans 14 residues. The germline V gene has CDR1 GTSNPN and CDR2 SVGIG (reference sequence). The V end was cut by 1 base, the J end by 1 base, with 9 bases between. CDR3: CAWSEGAGTDTQYF. In DNA form, the CDR3 reads TGTGCCTGGAGTGAAGGGGCTGGCACAGATACGCAGTATTTT.

In regard to this clonotype: At one end, the junction sequence differs from germline, possibly due to a read error. The genes are TRBV6-7 and TRBJ1-5, with a possible D match to TRBD1 (5 bases). TRBV6-7 is treated as an ORF (open reading frame) with a function not yet certain. The CDR3 length is 16 residues. CDR3 sequence: CANSYPQGQNNQPQHF. CDR3 nucleotide sequence: TGTGCCAACAGTTACCCCCAGGGTCAGAACAATCAACCCCAGCATTTT.

This clonotype has only a few counts. This may be a read error, as it is one base from a much larger clone. The chain joins TRBV7-9 to TRBJ2-6, with D uncertain. Germline V lookup: CDR1 SEHNR, CDR2 FQNEAQ (reference sequence). V lost 10 bases to trimming and J lost 0 bases, with 22 bases between them. The CDR3 runs to 18 residues. CDR3 in amino acids: CAIPHLVGMISGANVLTF. In nucleotides, the CDR3 is TGTGCCATCCCGCATCTAGTGGGAATGATCTCTGGGGCCAACGTCCTGACTTTC.

This clonotype has more than one count but fewer than ten. This chain uses TRBV5-1 with TRBJ2-2; TRBD1 agrees at 12 bases. Per the germline V gene, CDR1 is SGHRS and CDR2 is YFSETQ. The V segment lost 7 bases and the J segment 6 bases; nucleotides outside the gene matches: 19. This CDR3 comprises 19 residues. CDR3 coding DNA: TGCGCCAGCTCCCAGAAGGGACAGGGGGCTTTTGATCCTCCCGGGGAGCTGTTTTTT. It specifies CASSQKGQGAFDPPGELFF.

The V gene is TRBV4-1, the J gene TRBJ2-7; 10 nucleotides agree with TRBD2. The CDR3 has 14 amino acids. Germline V gene lookup returns CDR1 MGHRA and CDR2 YSYEKL. V was pared by 3 bases and J by 6 bases, with 5 bases of the junction left unmatched. The CDR3: CASSQDGLAVEQYF. The DNA for the CDR3 is TGCGCCAGCAGCCAGGACGGACTAGCGGTCGAGCAGTACTTC.

This clonotype was seen at least ten times. The rearrangement joins TRBV4-3 to TRBJ2-2; D not certain. V was cut by 0 bases and J by 6 bases, with 17 bases left in between. This CDR3 region has 17 residues. CDR1 and CDR2 from the germline V gene are LGHNA and YSLEER. The CDR3 DNA is TGCGCCAGCAGCCAAGATCCCTCTAGACACCTCCCCGGGGAGCTGTTTTTT. Translation: CASSQDPSRHLPGELFF.

In this sample, this clonotype turned up many times. The chain is built from TRBV4-1 and TRBJ1-5; 8 bases are a match to TRBD1. J gave up 7 bases and V 4 bases, and 6 bases lay outside the gene matches. The CDR3 spans 14 residues. The germline V gene has CDR1 MGHRA and CDR2 YSYEKL. CDR3: CASSPDRGYQPQHF. In nucleotides, the CDR3 is TGCGCCAGCAGCCCCGACAGGGGATACCAGCCCCAGCATTTT.

Notes on this clonotype: One end of the junction does not line up with germline, which may come from a read error. This sequence joins TRBV20-1 and TRBJ2-5; D unresolved. The germline gives CDR1 DFQATT, CDR2 SNEGSKA (reference sequence). The length of the CDR3 is 10 residues. CDR3 protein: CSAPREPQYF. CDR3 coding DNA: TGCAGTGCCCCCCGAGAGCCCCAGTACTTC.

The chain carries TRBV19 and TRBJ2-1; D is possibly TRBD2 (7 bases). The V gene lost 6 bases and the J gene lost 10 bases, with 16 bases spanning the gap. This CDR3 comprises 13 residues. Germline CDR1 LNHDA, CDR2 SQIVND (reference sequence). CDR3 sequence (DNA): TGTGCCAGTAGGGAAGGGGGGGCGGAGGAGCAGTTCTTC. It yields the protein CASREGGAEEQFF.